This is a list of T cell receptor beta chains from one sample in a study of T cells in Graves' hyperthyroidism and ophthalmopathy. TCRdb reprocessed the multiplex PCR reads via MiXCR and lists one record per CDR3 protein. The sample has hundreds of thousands of distinct CDR3 sequences, 35% to 55% seen once; the top ten hold 8.2%. What was sequenced was peripheral blood or thyroid tissue (not recorded which). The source is a woman younger than 30 with Graves' hyperthyroidism. The CDR3 runs from the conserved cysteine through the conserved F or W. The D gene is left open where the match is weak. Size is omitted from some rows. Given values are once, few, many or a class for expanded clones.

TGTGCCAGCAGTTACGGTCGTGGAAACACCATATATTTT	CASSYGRGNTIYF	TRBV2	TRBJ1-3	NA	NA
TGCGCCAGTCAAGGGGGAATGAACACTGAAGCTTTCTTT	CASQGGMNTEAFF	TRBV5-1	TRBJ1-1	NA	NA
TGTGTCAGAACTAGGGCCACCGGGGAGCTGTTTTTT	CVRTRATGELFF	TRBV2	TRBJ2-2	NA	NA
TGTGCCAGCAGTTTCGGAGTCTATGGCTACACCTTC	CASSFGVYGYTF	TRBV2	TRBJ1-2	NA	NA
TGTGCCAGCAGTCCCCAGGGACAGGGATATGGCTACACCTTC	CASSPQGQGYGYTF	TRBV9	TRBJ1-2	many	TRBD1
TGTGCCACCGCAACAGGGGTCGGTTTCTTT	CATATGVGFF	TRBV24-1	TRBJ1-1	NA	TRBD1
TGTGCCAGCAGCTTGCCAGGGGGCAGCTATGGCTACACCTTC	CASSLPGGSYGYTF	TRBV7-9	TRBJ1-2	NA	TRBD1
TGTGCCAGCAGCTTAGCGCCCGGGACAGGGGAAGCTTTCTTT	CASSLAPGTGEAFF	TRBV7-2	TRBJ1-1	few	TRBD1
TGTGCCACCAGGGGCGAGTTGTACACTGAAGCTTTCTTT	CATRGELYTEAFF	TRBV24-1	TRBJ1-1	NA	NA
TGTGCCATCAGTGAGTCGGGGACAGGAGCGGGTCTTCAGCCCCAGCATTTT	CAISESGTGAGLQPQHF	TRBV10-3	TRBJ1-5	few	TRBD1
TGTGCCAGCAGCGGTGGACAGGGGTTGAACACTGAAGCTTTCTTT	CASSGGQGLNTEAFF	TRBV9	TRBJ1-1	few	TRBD1
TGTGCCAGCAGCCCCCAACTAGTCTACGAGCAGTACTTC	CASSPQLVYEQYF	TRBV7-9	TRBJ2-7	NA	NA
TGTGCCAGCAGCATCGGCGGGGCGCTTATGAACACTGAAGCTTTCTTT	CASSIGGALMNTEAFF	TRBV7-9	TRBJ1-1	NA	NA
TGTGCCAGCATCCTCGGGAATCTGGGCGGTTCACCCCTCCACTTT	CASILGNLGGSPLHF	TRBV2	TRBJ1-6	many	NA
TGTGCCATCGAAGCAGCTAGCACAGATACGCAGTATTTT	CAIEAASTDTQYF	TRBV10-3	TRBJ2-3	NA	NA
TGTGCCAGCAGTACTAGCCCGACAGTAATGAACACTGAAGCTTTCTTT	CASSTSPTVMNTEAFF	TRBV7-2	TRBJ1-1	NA	NA
TGTGCCAGCAGCTTGGTGGATGACCCACCTAGAGAGCAGTACTTC	CASSLVDDPPREQYF	TRBV7-2	TRBJ2-7	once	NA